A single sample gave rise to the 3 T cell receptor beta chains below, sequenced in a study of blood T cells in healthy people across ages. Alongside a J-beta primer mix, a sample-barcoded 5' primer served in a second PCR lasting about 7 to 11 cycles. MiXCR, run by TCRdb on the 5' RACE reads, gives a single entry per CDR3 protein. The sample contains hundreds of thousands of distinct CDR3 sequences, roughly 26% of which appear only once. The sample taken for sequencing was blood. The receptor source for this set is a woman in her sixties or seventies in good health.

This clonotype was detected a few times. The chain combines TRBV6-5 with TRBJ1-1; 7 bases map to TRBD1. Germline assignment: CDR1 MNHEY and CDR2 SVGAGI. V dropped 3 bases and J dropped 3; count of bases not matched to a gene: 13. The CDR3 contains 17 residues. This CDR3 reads CASSYSPPQGLHTEAFF. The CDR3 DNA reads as TGTGCCAGCAGTTATAGCCCCCCACAGGGGTTGCACACTGAAGCTTTCTTT.

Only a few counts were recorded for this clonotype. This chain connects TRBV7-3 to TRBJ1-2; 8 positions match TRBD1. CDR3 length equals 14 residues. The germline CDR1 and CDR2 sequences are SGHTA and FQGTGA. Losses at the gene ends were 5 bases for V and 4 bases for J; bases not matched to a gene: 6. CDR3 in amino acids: CASSPGGGFYGYTF. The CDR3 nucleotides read TGTGCCAGCAGCCCAGGGGGCGGGTTCTATGGCTACACCTTC.

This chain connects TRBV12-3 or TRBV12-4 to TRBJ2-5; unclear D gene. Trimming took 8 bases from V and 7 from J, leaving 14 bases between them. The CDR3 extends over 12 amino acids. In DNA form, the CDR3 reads TGTGCCAGCTCTCGAGGCGGCGGGACCCAGTACTTC. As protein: CASSRGGGTQYF.